This paragraph reports one TCR beta chain. The source of the sample is a study of blood T cell repertoires in COVID-19. Those enrolled, adults aged roughly 18 to 100 years, came from under 25 US areas. Authors' data handling: Counts of nucleated cells, estimated from reference gene primer amplification, were obtained. Sequencing was performed with immunoSEQ multiplex PCR; in TCRdb, only in-frame clones are kept and a portion is missing. Clonal size and the V and J genes are those of that table, whereas D and trimming came from the DNA. This sample has fewer than 600,000 clones, with 88% found just once. What was sequenced was PBMCs or T cells enriched from blood (not recorded which). The TCR comes from a middle-aged woman who had recovered from COVID-19.

In DNA, the CDR3 is TGTGCCAGTACCGATGTATCAGGACAGGTCAGCAATCAGCCCCAGCATTTT. This encodes CASTDVSGQVSNQPQHF. The chain employs TRBV19 and TRBJ1-5; 7 nucleotides align to TRBD1. V dropped 7 bases and J dropped 1; count of bases not matched to a gene: 13. CDR1 is LNHDA and CDR2 is SQIVND in the germline V gene (reference sequence). The CDR3 runs 17 residues.